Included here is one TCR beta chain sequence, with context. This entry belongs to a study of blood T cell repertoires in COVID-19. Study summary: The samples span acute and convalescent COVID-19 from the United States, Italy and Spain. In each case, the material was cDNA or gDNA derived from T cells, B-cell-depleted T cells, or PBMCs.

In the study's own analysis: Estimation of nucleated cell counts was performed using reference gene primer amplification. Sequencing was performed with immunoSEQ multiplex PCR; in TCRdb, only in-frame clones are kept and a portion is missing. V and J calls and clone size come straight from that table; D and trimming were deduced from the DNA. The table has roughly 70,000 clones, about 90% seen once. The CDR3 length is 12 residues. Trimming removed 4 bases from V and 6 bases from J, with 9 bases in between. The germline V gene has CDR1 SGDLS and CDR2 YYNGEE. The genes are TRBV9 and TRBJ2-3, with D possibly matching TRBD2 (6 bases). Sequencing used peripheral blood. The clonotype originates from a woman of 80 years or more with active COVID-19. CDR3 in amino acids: CASSPGVDTQYF. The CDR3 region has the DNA TGTGCCAGCAGCCCGGGGGTGGATACGCAGTATTTT.